This section outlines one T cell receptor (beta chain) sequence together with its context. What it binds is not known. The CDR3 runs 18 residues. Germline-derived CDR1 and CDR2 are MDHEN and SYDVKM. The V gene end was trimmed by 4 bases and the J gene end by 4 bases; junction bases not matched to a gene: 12. Clones were read by immunoSEQ multiplex PCR, and TCRdb kept only the in-frame ones, dropping some. The table lists hundreds of thousands of clones, over 75% of them singletons. This sample is part of a study of cytomegalovirus exposure and HLA in healthy donors. Regarding the study as a whole: The authors listed 150 or so TCR beta chains as cytomegalovirus-associated.

This TCR was recovered from a woman under 30 in good health and CMV-seropositive. Sequencing used PBMCs. This rearrangement joins TRBV28 to TRBJ2-2, with 10 nucleotides matching TRBD1. CDR3: CASSWIPTGGAGTGELFF. CDR3 nucleotide sequence: TGTGCCAGCAGTTGGATCCCGACAGGGGGCGCTGGCACCGGGGAGCTGTTTTTT. Combining the CDR3 with reference TRBV28 and TRBJ2-2 gives the whole variable domain DVKVTQSSRYLVKRTGEKVFLECVQDMDHENMFWYRQDPGLGLRLIYFSYDVKMKEKGDIPEGYSVSREKKERFSLILESASTNQTSMYLCASSWIPTGGAGTGELFFGEGSRLTVL.